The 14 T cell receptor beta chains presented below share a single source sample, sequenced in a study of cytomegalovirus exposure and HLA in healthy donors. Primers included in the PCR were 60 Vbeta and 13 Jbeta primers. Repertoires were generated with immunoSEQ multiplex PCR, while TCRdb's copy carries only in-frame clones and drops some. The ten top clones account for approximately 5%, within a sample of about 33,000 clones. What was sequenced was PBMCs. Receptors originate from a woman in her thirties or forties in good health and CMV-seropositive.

The CDR3 is CASSWGTTNEQFF. DNA for the CDR3: TGTGCCAGCTCGTGGGGGACTACGAATGAGCAGTTCTTC. This chain connects TRBV18 to TRBJ2-1; 7 bases map to TRBD2. CDR1 and CDR2 from the germline V gene are KGHSH and LQKENI. This CDR3 has 13 amino acids. J was trimmed by 7 bases and V by 6 bases; bases with no gene match: 6. Full variable domain (rest looked up from reference TRBV18 and TRBJ2-1): NAGVMQNPRHLVRRRGQEARLRCSPMKGHSHVYWYRQLPEEGLKFMVYLQKENIIDESGMPKERFSAEFPKEGPSILRIQQVVRGDSAAYFCASSWGTTNEQFFGPGTRLTVL.

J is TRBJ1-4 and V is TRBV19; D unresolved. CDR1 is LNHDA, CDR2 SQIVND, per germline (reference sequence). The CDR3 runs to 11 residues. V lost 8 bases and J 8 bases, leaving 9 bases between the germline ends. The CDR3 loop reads CASGDWEKLFF. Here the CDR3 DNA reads TGTGCCAGTGGAGATTGGGAAAAACTGTTTTTT.

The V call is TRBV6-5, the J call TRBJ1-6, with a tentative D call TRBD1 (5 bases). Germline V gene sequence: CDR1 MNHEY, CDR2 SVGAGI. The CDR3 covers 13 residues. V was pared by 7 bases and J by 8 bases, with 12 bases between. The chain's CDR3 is CASTVGAYSPLHF. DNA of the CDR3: TGTGCCAGCACCGTTGGGGCATATTCACCCCTCCACTTT.

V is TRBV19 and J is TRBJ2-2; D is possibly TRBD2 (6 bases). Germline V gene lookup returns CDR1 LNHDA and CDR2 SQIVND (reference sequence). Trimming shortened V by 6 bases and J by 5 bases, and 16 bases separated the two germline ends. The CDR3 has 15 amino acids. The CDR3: CASRPTRGRTGELFF. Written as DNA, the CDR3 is TGTGCCAGTAGACCGACTAGGGGTCGGACCGGGGAGCTGTTTTTT. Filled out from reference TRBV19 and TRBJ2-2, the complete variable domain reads DGGITQSPKYLFRKEGQNVTLSCEQNLNHDAMYWYRQDPGQGLRLIYYSQIVNDFQKGDIAEGYSVSREKKESFPLTVTSAQKNPTAFYLCASRPTRGRTGELFFGEGSRLTVL.

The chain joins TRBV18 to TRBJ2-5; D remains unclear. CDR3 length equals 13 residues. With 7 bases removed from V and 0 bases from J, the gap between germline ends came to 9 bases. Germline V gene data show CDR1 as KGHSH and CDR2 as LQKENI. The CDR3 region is CASFHSNQETQYF. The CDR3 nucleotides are TGTGCCAGCTTTCACAGCAACCAAGAGACCCAGTACTTC.

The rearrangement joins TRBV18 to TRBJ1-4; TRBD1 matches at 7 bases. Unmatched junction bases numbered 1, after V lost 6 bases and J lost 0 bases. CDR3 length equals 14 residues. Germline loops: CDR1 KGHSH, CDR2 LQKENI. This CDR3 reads CASSQGATNEKLFF. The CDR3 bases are TGTGCCAGCTCGCAGGGGGCAACTAATGAAAAACTGTTTTTT. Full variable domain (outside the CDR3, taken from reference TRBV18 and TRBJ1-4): NAGVMQNPRHLVRRRGQEARLRCSPMKGHSHVYWYRQLPEEGLKFMVYLQKENIIDESGMPKERFSAEFPKEGPSILRIQQVVRGDSAAYFCASSQGATNEKLFFGSGTQLSVL.

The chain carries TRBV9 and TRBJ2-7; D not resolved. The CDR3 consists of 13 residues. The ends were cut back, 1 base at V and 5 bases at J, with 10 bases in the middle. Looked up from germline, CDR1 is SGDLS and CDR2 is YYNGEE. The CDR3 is CASSVYPVDEQYF. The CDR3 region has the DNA TGTGCCAGCAGCGTATACCCGGTAGACGAGCAGTACTTC.

The CDR3 is CASSYSPGSAYEQYF. CDR3 coding DNA: TGTGCCAGCAGTTACTCACCCGGAAGCGCCTACGAGCAGTACTTC. J is TRBJ2-7 and V is TRBV6-5; D is undetermined. The CDR3 consists of 15 residues. The V end lost 0 bases, the J end lost 2 bases, and 11 bases lay between the germline ends. CDR1 and CDR2 from the germline V gene are MNHEY and SVGAGI.

Here the CDR3 DNA reads TGCAGTGCCAAGAGAGACTACGAGCAGTACTTC. It encodes CSAKRDYEQYF. The chain is built from TRBV20-1 and TRBJ2-7; unclear D gene. Germline V gives CDR1 DFQATT, CDR2 SNEGSKA (reference sequence). Trimming removed 6 bases at V and 3 bases at J, with 9 bases between. The CDR3 length is 11 residues.

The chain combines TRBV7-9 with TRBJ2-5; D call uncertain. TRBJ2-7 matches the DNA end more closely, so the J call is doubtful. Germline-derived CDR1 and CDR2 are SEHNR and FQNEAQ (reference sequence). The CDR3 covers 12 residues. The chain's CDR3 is CASSPPSYEQYF. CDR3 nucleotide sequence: TGTGCCAGCAGCCCCCCTAGCTACGAGCAGTACTTC.

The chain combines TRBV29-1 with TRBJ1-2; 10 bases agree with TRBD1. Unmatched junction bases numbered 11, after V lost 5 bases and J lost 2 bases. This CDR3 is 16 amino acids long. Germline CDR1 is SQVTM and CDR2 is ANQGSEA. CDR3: CSVTRDRGNSNYGYTF. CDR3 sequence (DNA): TGCAGCGTTACAAGGGACAGGGGAAATTCCAACTATGGCTACACCTTC.

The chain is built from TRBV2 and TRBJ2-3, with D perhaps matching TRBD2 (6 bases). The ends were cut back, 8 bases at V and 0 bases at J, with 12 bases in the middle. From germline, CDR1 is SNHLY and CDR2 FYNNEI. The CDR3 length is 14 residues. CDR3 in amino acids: CASATGTSTDTQYF. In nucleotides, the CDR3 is TGTGCCAGCGCCACCGGGACTAGCACAGATACGCAGTATTTT.

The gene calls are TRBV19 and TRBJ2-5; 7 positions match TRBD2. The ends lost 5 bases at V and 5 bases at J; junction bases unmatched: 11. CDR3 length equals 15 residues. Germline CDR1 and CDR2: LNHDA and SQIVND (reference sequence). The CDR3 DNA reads TGTGCCAGTAGTCCCGCAGCGGGGTCCCTCGAGACCCAGTACTTC. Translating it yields CASSPAAGSLETQYF.

The CDR3 DNA is TGTGCCAGCAGCCCCCCCGGGACTAGCGGATACAATGAGCAGTTCTTC. This translates into CASSPPGTSGYNEQFF. The chain uses TRBV7-3 and TRBJ2-1; 11 bases fit TRBD2. Losses at the gene ends were 5 bases for V and 4 bases for J; bases not matched to a gene: 7. This CDR3 is 16 amino acids long. Germline assignment: CDR1 SGHTA and CDR2 FQGTGA.